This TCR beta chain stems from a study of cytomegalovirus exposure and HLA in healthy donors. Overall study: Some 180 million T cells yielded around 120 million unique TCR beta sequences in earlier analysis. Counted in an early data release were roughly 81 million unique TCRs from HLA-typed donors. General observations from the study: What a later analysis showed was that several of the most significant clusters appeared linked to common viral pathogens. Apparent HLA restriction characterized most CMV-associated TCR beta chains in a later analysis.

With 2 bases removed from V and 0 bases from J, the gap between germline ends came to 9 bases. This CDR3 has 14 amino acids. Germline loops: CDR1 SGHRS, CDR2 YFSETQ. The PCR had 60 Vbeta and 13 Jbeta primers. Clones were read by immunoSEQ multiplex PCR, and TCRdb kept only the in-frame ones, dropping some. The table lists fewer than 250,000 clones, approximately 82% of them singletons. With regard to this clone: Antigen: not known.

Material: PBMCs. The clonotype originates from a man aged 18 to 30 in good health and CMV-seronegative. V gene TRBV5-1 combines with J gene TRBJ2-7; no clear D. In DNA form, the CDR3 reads TGCGCCAGCAGCTTACTTGCCGGCTCCTACGAGCAGTACTTC. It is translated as CASSLLAGSYEQYF.